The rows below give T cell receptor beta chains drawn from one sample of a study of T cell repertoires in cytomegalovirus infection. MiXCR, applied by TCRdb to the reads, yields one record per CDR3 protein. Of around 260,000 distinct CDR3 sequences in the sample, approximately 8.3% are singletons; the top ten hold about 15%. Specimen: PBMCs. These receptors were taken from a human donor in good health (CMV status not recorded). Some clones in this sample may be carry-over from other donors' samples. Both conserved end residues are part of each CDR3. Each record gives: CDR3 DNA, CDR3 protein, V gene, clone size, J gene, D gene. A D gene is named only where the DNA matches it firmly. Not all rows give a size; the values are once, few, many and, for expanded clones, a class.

TGTGCCAGCAGCTTAACTGGGTTACAAGCGGACACCGGGGAGCTGTTTTTT CASSLTGLQADTGELFF TRBV7-3 few TRBJ2-2 NA
TGTGCCAGCAGCAGCGGGGGGGGTGGCAGCGGTGTGGAGCAGTACTTC CASSSGGGGSGVEQYF TRBV7-2 many TRBJ2-7 TRBD2
TGTGCCAGCAACACAGGCGGGGGCTACGAGCAGTACTTC CASNTGGGYEQYF TRBV2 few TRBJ2-7 TRBD2
TGTGCCAGCACCACCAACAATCAGCCCCAGCATTTT CASTTNNQPQHF TRBV12-3/TRBV12-4 many TRBJ1-5 NA
TGTGCCAGCAGTTATGAGGGGGGCGGAGATCAGCCCCAGCATTTT CASSYEGGGDQPQHF TRBV12-3/TRBV12-4 many TRBJ1-5 NA
TGTGCCAGCAGCCGAGACAGCAACAATGAGCAGTTCTTC CASSRDSNNEQFF TRBV7-8 many TRBJ2-1 NA
TGTGCCAGCAGCTTGGGACACCCTAAGAACACTGAAGCTTTCTTT CASSLGHPKNTEAFF TRBV7-2 many TRBJ1-1 NA
TGTGCCAGCAGTTCCCTGGGACTAGCGGGAGAAACCCAGTACTTC CASSSLGLAGETQYF TRBV28 many TRBJ2-5 TRBD2
TGTGCCAGCAGGGCTCTAGCGACCCGGAGCGTCGACGAGCAGTACTTC CASRALATRSVDEQYF TRBV5-5 NA TRBJ2-7 NA
TGTGCCAGCTCACCACCCGGACTCTTCCGTGGGGGCAATCAGCCCCAGCATTTT CASSPPGLFRGGNQPQHF TRBV18 NA TRBJ1-5 NA
TGTGCCAGCAGTTTAGGGTTTCGCCAAGAGACCCAGTACTTC CASSLGFRQETQYF TRBV12-3/TRBV12-4 many TRBJ2-5 NA
TGTGCCAGCAGGTCTGGTGGGATCTACGAGCAGTACTTC CASRSGGIYEQYF TRBV12-3/TRBV12-4 few TRBJ2-7 NA
TGTGCCAGCTCACCTCAGAGCACAGGAACCTACGAGCAGTACTTC CASSPQSTGTYEQYF TRBV18 many TRBJ2-7 NA
TGTGCCTGGGACAGGGAGGGGAATCAGCCCCAGCATTTT CAWDREGNQPQHF TRBV30 many TRBJ1-5 TRBD1
TGTGCCAGTAGTGTTCAGGGTTCTAGGTTCGATGAGCAGTTCTTC CASSVQGSRFDEQFF TRBV19 many TRBJ2-1 NA
TGTGCCAGCAGCCCCAGGGGAGCAGGCTACAATGAGCAGTTCTTC CASSPRGAGYNEQFF TRBV12-3/TRBV12-4 few TRBJ2-1 NA
TGCGCCAGCACCCTTAGCGGGGGCGCCTACAATGAGCAGTTCTTC CASTLSGGAYNEQFF TRBV5-1 many TRBJ2-1 TRBD2
TGTGCCAGCAGCCAAGTTTGGGGATCCGGCTACACCTTC CASSQVWGSGYTF TRBV14 NA TRBJ1-2 NA
TGTGCCAGCAGTCCGCAGGCGGGTGGCTATGGCTACACCTTC CASSPQAGGYGYTF TRBV6-5 many TRBJ1-2 NA
TGTGCCAGCAGCAGGGGGTTGCGGGAAAAACTGTTTTTT CASSRGLREKLFF TRBV27 NA TRBJ1-4 TRBD1
TGTGCCAGCAGCTTGACAGGGGTAAACACCGGGGAGCTGTTTTTT CASSLTGVNTGELFF TRBV11-2 many TRBJ2-2 TRBD1
TGTGCCAGTAGTATCTTACTAGCGGGAGGGGGGAATGAGCAGTTCTTC CASSILLAGGGNEQFF TRBV19 many TRBJ2-1 TRBD2
TGTGCCAGCTCACCGAGTCCCATTAACCGTTCTGGGGCCAACGTCCTGACTTTC CASSPSPINRSGANVLTF TRBV18 many TRBJ2-6 NA
TGTGCCAGCAGAACAACCCAAGGGAACACCGGGGAGCTGTTTTTT CASRTTQGNTGELFF TRBV9 NA TRBJ2-2 NA
TGCAGTGCTAGAGAGACTACTCTTGAAGCTTTCTTT CSARETTLEAFF TRBV20-1 few TRBJ1-1 NA